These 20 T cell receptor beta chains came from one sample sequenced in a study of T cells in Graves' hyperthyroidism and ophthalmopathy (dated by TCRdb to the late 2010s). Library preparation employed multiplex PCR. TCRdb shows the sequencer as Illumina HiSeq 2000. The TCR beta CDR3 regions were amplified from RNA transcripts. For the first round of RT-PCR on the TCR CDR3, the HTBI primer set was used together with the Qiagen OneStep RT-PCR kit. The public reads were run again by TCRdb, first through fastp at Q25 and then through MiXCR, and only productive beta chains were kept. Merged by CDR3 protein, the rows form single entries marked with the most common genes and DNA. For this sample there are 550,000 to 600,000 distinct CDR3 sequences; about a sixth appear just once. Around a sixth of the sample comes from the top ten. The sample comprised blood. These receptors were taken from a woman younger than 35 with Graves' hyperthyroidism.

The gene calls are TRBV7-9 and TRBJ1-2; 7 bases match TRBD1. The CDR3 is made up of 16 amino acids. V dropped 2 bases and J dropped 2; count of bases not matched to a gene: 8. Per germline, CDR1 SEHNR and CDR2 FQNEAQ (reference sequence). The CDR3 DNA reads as TGTGCCAGCAGCTTATCTGCAGGGGGTGGAAACTATGGCTACACCTTC. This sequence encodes CASSLSAGGGNYGYTF. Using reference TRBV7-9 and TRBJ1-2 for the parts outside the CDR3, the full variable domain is DTGVSQNPRHKITKRGQNVTFRCDPISEHNRLYWYRQTLGQGPEFLTYFQNEAQLEKSRLLSDRFSAERPKGSFSTLEIQRTEQGDSAMYLCASSLSAGGGNYGYTFGSGTRLTVV.

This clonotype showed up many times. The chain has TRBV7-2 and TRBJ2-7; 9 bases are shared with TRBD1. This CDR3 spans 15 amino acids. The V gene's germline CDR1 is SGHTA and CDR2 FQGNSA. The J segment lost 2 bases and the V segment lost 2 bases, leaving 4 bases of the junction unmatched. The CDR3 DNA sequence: TGTGCCAGCAGCTTACGGACAGGGGTCGCCTACGAGCAGTACTTC. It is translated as CASSLRTGVAYEQYF.

The CDR3 here is CSARGTSGLGDTQYF. CDR3 nucleotides: TGCAGTGCTAGAGGGACTAGCGGGTTGGGAGATACGCAGTATTTT. The rearrangement links TRBV20-1 to TRBJ2-3, with 11 bases that match TRBD2. Trimming at V came to 1 base and at J to 5 bases, leaving 5 bases not matched to a gene. Germline CDR1 reads DFQATT; CDR2 reads SNEGSKA (reference sequence). CDR3 size: 15 residues.

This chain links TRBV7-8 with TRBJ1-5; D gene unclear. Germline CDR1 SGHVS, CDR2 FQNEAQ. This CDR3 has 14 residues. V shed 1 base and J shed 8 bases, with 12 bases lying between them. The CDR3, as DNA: TGTGCCAGCAGCTTAGGGAGCAACGTGGAGCCCCAGCATTTT. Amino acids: CASSLGSNVEPQHF. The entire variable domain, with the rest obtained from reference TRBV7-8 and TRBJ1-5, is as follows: GAGVSQSPRYKVAKRGQDVALRCDPISGHVSLFWYQQALGQGPEFLTYFQNEAQLDKSGLPSDRFFAERPEGSVSTLKIQRTQQEDSAVYLCASSLGSNVEPQHFGDGTRLSIL.

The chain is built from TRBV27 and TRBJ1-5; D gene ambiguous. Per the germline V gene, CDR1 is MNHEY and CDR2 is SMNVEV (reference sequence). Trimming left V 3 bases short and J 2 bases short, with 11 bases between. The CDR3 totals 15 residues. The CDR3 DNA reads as TGTGCCAGCAGTTTTAGAGGGAATGGCAATCAGCCCCAGCATTTT. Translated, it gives CASSFRGNGNQPQHF.

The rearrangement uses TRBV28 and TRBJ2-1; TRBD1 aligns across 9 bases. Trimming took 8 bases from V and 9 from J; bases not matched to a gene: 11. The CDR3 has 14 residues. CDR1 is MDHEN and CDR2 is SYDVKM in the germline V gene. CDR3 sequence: CASAGQGINGEQFF. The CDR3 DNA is TGTGCCAGCGCCGGACAGGGGATTAACGGTGAGCAGTTCTTC.

The CDR3 loop reads CASGLSPGELFF. The CDR3 bases are TGTGCCAGCGGCCTATCCCCCGGGGAGCTGTTTTTT. The chain links TRBV3-1 to TRBJ2-2; D is ambiguous. Trimming shortened V by 8 bases and J by 6 bases, and 10 bases separated the two germline ends. The CDR3 length is 12 residues. Germline CDR1 and CDR2: LGHDT and YNNKEL (reference sequence).

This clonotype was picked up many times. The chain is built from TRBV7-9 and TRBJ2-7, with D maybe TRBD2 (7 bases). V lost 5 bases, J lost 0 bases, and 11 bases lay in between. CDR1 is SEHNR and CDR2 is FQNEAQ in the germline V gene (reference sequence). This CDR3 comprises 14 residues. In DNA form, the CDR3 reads TGTGCCAGCAGCGAAGGGGGGGGCTCCTACGAGCAGTACTTC. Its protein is CASSEGGGSYEQYF.

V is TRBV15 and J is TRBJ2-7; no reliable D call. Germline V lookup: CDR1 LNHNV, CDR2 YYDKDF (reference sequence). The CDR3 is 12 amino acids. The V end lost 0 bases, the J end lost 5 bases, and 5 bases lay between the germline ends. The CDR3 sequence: CATSRDLDEQYF. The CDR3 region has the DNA TGTGCCACCAGCAGAGATCTGGACGAGCAGTACTTC.

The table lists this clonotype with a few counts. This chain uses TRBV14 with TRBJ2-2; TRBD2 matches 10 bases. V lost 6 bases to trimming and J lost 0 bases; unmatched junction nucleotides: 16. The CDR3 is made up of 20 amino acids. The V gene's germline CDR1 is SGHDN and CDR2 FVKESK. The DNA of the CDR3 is TGTGCCAGCAGTTCGACTCGGAGGCATAGCGGGAGGACGAACACCGGGGAGCTGTTTTTT. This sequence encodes CASSSTRRHSGRTNTGELFF.

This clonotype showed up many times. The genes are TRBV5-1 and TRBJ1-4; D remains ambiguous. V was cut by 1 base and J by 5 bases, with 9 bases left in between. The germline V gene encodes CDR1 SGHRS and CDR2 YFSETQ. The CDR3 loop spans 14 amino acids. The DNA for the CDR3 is TGCGCCAGCAGCTTGACAGAACAAAATGAAAAACTGTTTTTT. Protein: CASSLTEQNEKLFF.

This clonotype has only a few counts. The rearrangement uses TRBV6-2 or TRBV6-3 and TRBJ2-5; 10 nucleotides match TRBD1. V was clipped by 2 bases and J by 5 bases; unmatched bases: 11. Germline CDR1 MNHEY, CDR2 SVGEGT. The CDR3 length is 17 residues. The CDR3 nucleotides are TGTGCCAGCAGTTACCTTCGACAGGGGGCAATGCGGGAGACCCAGTACTTC. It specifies CASSYLRQGAMRETQYF.

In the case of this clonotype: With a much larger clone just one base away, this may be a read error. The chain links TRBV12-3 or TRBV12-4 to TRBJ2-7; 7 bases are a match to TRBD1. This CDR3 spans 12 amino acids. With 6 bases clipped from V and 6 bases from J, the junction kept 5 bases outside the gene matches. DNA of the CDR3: TGTGCCAGCAGCCCTTACAGGGGCGAGCAGTACTTC. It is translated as CASSPYRGEQYF.

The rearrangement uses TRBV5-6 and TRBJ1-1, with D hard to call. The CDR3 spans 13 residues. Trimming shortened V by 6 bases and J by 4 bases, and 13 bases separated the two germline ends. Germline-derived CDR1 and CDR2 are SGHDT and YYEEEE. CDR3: CASTTFGFTEAFF. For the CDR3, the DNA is TGTGCCAGCACCACTTTTGGGTTCACTGAAGCTTTCTTT.

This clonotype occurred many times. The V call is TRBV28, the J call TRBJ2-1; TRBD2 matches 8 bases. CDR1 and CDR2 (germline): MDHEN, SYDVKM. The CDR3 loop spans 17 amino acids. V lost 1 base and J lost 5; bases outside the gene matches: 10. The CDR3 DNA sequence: TGTGCCAGCAGTTTATCGGGGGGGCTTAGCCTCAACAATGAGCAGTTCTTC. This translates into CASSLSGGLSLNNEQFF.

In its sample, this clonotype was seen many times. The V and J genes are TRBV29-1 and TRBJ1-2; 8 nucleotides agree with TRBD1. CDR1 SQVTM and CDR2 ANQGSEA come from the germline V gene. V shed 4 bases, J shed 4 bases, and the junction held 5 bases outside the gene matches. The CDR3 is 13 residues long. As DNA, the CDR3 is TGCAGCGTTGGGACAGGGAGTGGCTATGGCTACACCTTC. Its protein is CSVGTGSGYGYTF.

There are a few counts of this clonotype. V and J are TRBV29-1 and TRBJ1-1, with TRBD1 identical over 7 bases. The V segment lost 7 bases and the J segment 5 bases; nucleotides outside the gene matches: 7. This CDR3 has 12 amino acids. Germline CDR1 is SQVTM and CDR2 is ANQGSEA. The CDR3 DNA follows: TGCAGCGGGCAGAGGGGGCGAACTGAAGCTTTCTTT. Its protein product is CSGQRGRTEAFF.

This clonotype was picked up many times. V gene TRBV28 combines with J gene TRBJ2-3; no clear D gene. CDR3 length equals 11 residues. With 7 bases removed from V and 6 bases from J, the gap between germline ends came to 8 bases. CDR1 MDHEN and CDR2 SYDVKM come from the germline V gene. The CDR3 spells CASKVADTQYF. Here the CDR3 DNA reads TGTGCCAGCAAAGTAGCCGATACGCAGTATTTT.

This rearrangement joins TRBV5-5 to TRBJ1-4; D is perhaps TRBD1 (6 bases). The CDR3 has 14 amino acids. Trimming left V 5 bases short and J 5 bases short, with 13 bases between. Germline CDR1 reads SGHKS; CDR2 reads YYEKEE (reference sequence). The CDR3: CASSTDRLNEKLFF. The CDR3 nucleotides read TGTGCCAGCAGTACGGACAGATTAAATGAAAAACTGTTTTTT.

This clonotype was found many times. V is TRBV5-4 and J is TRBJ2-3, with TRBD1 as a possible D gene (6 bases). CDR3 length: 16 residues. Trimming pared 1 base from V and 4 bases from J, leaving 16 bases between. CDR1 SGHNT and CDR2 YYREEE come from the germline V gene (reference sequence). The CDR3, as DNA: TGTGCCAGCAGCTTGCCGGGGTTAGGGGGAGCAGATACGCAGTATTTT. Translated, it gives CASSLPGLGGADTQYF.